This T cell receptor beta chain was sequenced for a study of T cell responses to AZD1222 COVID-19 vaccine. Germline V gives CDR1 MNHEY, CDR2 SVGAGI. This CDR3 region has 16 residues. V was cut by 1 base and J by 4 bases, with 14 bases left in between. This table comes from immunoSEQ multiplex PCR, and its TCRdb copy is limited to in-frame clones, with some not included. The sample has approximately 120,000 clones, about nine tenths seen once. The receptor was derived from an adult in good health. The V gene is TRBV6-5, the J gene TRBJ2-1; D is possibly TRBD1 (5 bases). Sequenced material: peripheral blood, taken on day 0 of AZD1222 vaccination. The CDR3 here is CASSYFGASSYNEQFF. The DNA of the CDR3 is TGTGCCAGCAGTTACTTTGGGGCGAGTTCATACAATGAGCAGTTCTTC.